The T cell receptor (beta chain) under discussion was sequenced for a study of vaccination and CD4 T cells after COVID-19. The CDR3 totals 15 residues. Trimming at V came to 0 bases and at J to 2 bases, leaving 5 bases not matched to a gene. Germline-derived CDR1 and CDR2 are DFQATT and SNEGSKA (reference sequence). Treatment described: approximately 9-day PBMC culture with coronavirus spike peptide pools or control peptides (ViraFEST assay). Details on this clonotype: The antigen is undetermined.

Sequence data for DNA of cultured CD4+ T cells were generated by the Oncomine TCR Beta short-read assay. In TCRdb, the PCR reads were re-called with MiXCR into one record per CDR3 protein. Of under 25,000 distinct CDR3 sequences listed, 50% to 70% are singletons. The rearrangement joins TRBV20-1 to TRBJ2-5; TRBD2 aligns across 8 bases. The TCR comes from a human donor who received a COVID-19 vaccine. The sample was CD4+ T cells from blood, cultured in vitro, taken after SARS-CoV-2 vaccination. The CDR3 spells CSAREGAGVQETQYF. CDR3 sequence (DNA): TGCAGTGCTAGAGAAGGAGCGGGGGTGCAAGAGACCCAGTACTTC.